This T cell receptor (beta chain) was profiled in a study of blood T cell repertoires in COVID-19 (dated by TCRdb to 2019 to 2021). In terms of the full investigation: Samples covering the acute and convalescent phases of COVID-19 were provided by collaborators in the United States, Italy and Spain. Subjects who had been exposed to COVID-19, were actively infected with it, or had recovered from it provided the deeply sampled blood TCRbeta repertoires that made up the dataset. HLA class I and class II types, where available, came from metadata supplied by the sample provider rather than from assay-based typing. Sample metadata almost always included a de-identified subject ID, COVID-19 status, age in years and sex. A freely available public database, intended as a resource for researchers studying the immune response to SARS-CoV-2, is where the repertoires were released. The samples were drawn from two sources: the first 160 participants of the ongoing ImmuneRACE study, and 1,254 subjects contributed by 6 global collaborators. The material from the prospective study consisted of cDNA or gDNA derived from T cells, B-cell-depleted T cells, or PBMCs. Beyond this particular receptor, the publication reports: Clinical and demographic metadata were provided uncurated, with the amount varying by source and participant.

Germline trimming amounts to 2 bases on V and 3 bases on J, with 6 as the count of junction bases outside the gene matches. From a lookup of the germline V gene, CDR1 and CDR2 are MNHEY and SVGEGT. The CDR3 contains 16 residues, cysteine and phenylalanine counted. The retained sequence is limited to the CDR3, 48 bases, with the frame set at the first base. TCRbeta CDR3 regions were amplified from genomic DNA by means of the immunoSEQ Assay, a bias-controlled multiplex PCR. Turning to the authors' computational methods: Within the assay, amplification of reference gene primers was used to estimate how many nucleated cells each sample contained. To quantify the absolute abundance of each unique TCRbeta CDR3 rearrangement, sequence reads were collapsed and filtered. For each sample, productive Simpson clonality was calculated as the square root of Simpson's diversity index across productive rearrangements. The immuneACCESS repertoire file appears here via TCRdb, limited to in-frame rearrangements. These files lack a portion of the clones; in checked studies, under half of the deficit traces to unresolved V genes, and the cause of the others is not known. D and trimming come from the DNA, and the V and J calls and clone size come from that table. The sample table shows fewer than 200,000 clones, and about 80% are seen once. Less than 2% of the sample goes to the ten largest clones.

Whole blood was collected in K2EDTA tubes by collaborating institutions according to the institutions' own protocols. For TCRbeta analysis, collaborators shipped samples in one of three forms: frozen whole blood, isolated PBMCs, or DNA extracted from either of those sample types. A note on this clone: Which antigen it targets is not known. Per-nucleotide qualities are absent, and no much larger clonotype sits a single base away.

The sequence links TRBV6-2 or TRBV6-3 to TRBJ2-3; TRBD2 matches 9 bases in the middle. The sequencing input was peripheral blood. The clonotype originates from a human donor in a cohort sampled during active COVID-19. The nucleotide sequence is given as TGTGCCAGCAGTTACCTAGCGACTAGCGGTACAGATACGCAGTATTTT. Its translation is CASSYLATSGTDTQYF.